This T cell receptor (beta chain) was sequenced during a study of T-cell reconstitution after alpha-beta-depleted transplantation in children. With respect to this clonotype: Its antigen is unknown.

The TCRbeta library was prepared with unique molecular identifiers. TCRdb re-called the PCR reads with MiXCR, one entry per CDR3 protein. The sample shows around 670,000 distinct CDR3 sequences, 10% to 15% of them seen only once. Findings and caveats of the study: Roughly two months post-transplant, alpha-beta T cells reportedly originated from several hundred graft clones that had expanded.

The source was PBMCs, collected before TCRalphabeta/CD19-depleted stem cell transplant. The TCR sequence derives from a girl aged 2 to 9 with congenital amegakaryocytic thrombocytopenia, due to receive a stem cell transplant.

The CDR3 region is CASRDINSYEQYF. The CDR3 bases are TGTGCCAGCAGGGACATCAACTCCTACGAGCAGTACTTC. The chain combines TRBV2 with TRBJ2-7, with D perhaps TRBD1 (5 bases). With 6 bases removed from V and 0 bases from J, the gap between germline ends came to 9 bases. The germline gives CDR1 SNHLY, CDR2 FYNNEI. The CDR3 extends over 13 amino acids.